The 3 T cell receptor beta chains presented below share a single source sample, sequenced in a study of human T cells and chemical hapten exposure listed by TCRdb under 2021. The time point tag for this specimen amounts to: patch test 2, 6 weeks after DPC sensitization. The treatment or condition label of this sample denotes: therapeutic diphenylcyclopropenone sensitization with weekly scalp DPC. Libraries were built with RACE. These reads were obtained on a NextSeq 500. TCRdb reanalyzed the raw reads on its own, using fastp at Q25 for trimming and MiXCR for clone calling, and kept in-frame beta chains. Rows are combined by CDR3 protein, so each entry shows the most common genes and DNA. This sample lists 330,000 or so distinct CDR3 sequences; roughly 6% were detected once. Of the sample, about 6% is held by the ten largest clones. Sequencing was performed on whole blood, taken in connection with sensitization to the hapten diphenylcyclopropenone (DPC). These receptors came from a young woman with alopecia areata. Some clones in this sample may be carry-over from other donors' samples.

V is TRBV5-1 and J is TRBJ2-1; no definite D call. The CDR3 totals 17 residues. Germline loops: CDR1 SGHRS, CDR2 YFSETQ. Deletions cut 5 bases from V and 4 bases from J, with 22 bases between. The CDR3 protein is CASRPRYDSLVYNEQFF. DNA of the CDR3: TGCGCCAGCAGGCCAAGATACGACTCCCTGGTTTACAATGAGCAGTTCTTC.

In this sample, this clonotype turned up a few times. The chain carries TRBV11-2 and TRBJ2-3; 7 positions match TRBD2. The CDR3 consists of 16 residues. The V and J ends lost 1 base and 3 bases, in that order; junction bases with no gene match: 7. Looked up from germline, CDR1 is SGHAT and CDR2 is FQNNGV. The CDR3 DNA is TGTGCCAGCAGCTTAGGATACCAAGCGGGGACAGATACGCAGTATTTT. It encodes CASSLGYQAGTDTQYF.

This clonotype showed up many times. In DNA, the CDR3 is TGCGCCAGCAGCCAAGAATTTCGAGGTTTGGGGACTAGCGGACACACAGATACGCAGTATTTT. Its translation: CASSQEFRGLGTSGHTDTQYF. This sequence joins TRBV4-3 and TRBJ2-3; 11 bases fit TRBD2. The V gene end was trimmed by 0 bases and the J gene end by 2 bases; junction bases not matched to a gene: 16. The CDR3 sequence is 21 residues long. CDR1 and CDR2 (germline): LGHNA, YSLEER.